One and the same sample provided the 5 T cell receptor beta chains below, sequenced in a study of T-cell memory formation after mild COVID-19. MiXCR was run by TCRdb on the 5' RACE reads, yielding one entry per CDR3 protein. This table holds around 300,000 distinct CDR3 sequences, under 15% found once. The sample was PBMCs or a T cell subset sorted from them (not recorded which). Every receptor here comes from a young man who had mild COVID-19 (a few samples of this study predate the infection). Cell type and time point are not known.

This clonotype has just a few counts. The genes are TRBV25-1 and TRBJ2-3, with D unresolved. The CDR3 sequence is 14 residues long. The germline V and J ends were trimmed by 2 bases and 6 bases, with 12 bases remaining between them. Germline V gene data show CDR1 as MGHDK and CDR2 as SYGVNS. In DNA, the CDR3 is TGTGCCAGCAGTGAAGAGCTAGGAGTGGATACGCAGTATTTT. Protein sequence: CASSEELGVDTQYF.

The CDR3 DNA sequence: TGCGCCAGCAGCCCCGGGGGAGATGAAAAACTGTTTTTT. Protein: CASSPGGDEKLFF. The chain has TRBV5-1 and TRBJ1-4; weak D call: TRBD1 (5 bases). Germline loops: CDR1 SGHRS, CDR2 YFSETQ. The V end lost 4 bases, the J end lost 6 bases, and 10 bases lay between the germline ends. The CDR3 is made up of 13 amino acids.

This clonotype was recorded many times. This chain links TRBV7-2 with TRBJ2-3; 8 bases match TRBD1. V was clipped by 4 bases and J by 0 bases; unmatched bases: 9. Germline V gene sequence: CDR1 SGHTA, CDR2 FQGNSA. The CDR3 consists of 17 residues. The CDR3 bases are TGTGCCAGCAGCTCCAGTGGAGGACAGGGAAGCACAGATACGCAGTATTTT. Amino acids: CASSSSGGQGSTDTQYF.

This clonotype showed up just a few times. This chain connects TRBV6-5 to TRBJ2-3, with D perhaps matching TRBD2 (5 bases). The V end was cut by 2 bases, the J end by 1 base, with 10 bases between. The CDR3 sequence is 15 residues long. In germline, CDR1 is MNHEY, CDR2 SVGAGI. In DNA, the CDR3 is TGTGCCAGCAGTTACACGGGATGGGGCACAGATACGCAGTATTTT. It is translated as CASSYTGWGTDTQYF.

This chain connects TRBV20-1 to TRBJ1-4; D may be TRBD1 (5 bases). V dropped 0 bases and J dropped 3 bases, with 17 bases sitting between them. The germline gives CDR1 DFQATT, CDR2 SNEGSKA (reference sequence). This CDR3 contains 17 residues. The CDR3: CSARDGGGSWPNEKLFF. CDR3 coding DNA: TGCAGTGCTAGAGATGGGGGTGGGTCGTGGCCTAATGAAAAACTGTTTTTT.